A single sample is the source of the 26 T cell receptor beta chains below, sequenced in a study of blood T cell repertoires in COVID-19. Sequencing was performed with immunoSEQ multiplex PCR; in TCRdb, only in-frame clones are kept and a portion is missing. The top ten hold 10% to 15% of the sample, which has 270,000 or so clones, roughly 85% seen once. The sample comprised peripheral blood. The receptor set was obtained from a human donor in a cohort sampled during active COVID-19.

The chain recombines TRBV7-2 with TRBJ1-6, with TRBD1 matching over 7 bases. With V trimmed by 5 bases and J by 6 bases, 4 bases remained unmatched. Germline CDR1 is SGHTA and CDR2 is FQGNSA. This CDR3 spans 14 amino acids. The CDR3 region has the DNA TGTGCCAGCAGCAAACAGGGGTTTAATTCACCCCTCCACTTT. It specifies CASSKQGFNSPLHF.

This chain connects TRBV18 to TRBJ1-6; 7 bases map to TRBD1. After removal of 3 bases from V and 7 bases from J, the junction contained 0 bases not matched to a gene. This CDR3 region has 13 residues. Germline CDR1 and CDR2: KGHSH and LQKENI. CDR3 region: CASSPDRNSPLHF. In DNA form, the CDR3 reads TGTGCCAGCTCACCGGACAGGAATTCACCCCTCCACTTT.

The chain joins TRBV19 to TRBJ2-6; TRBD2 is a possible D gene (6 bases). Germline V gene sequence: CDR1 LNHDA, CDR2 SQIVND (reference sequence). This CDR3 comprises 14 residues. The ends were cut back, 2 bases at V and 12 bases at J, with 14 bases in the middle. The CDR3 loop reads CASSITGSAGVLTF. CDR3 bases: TGTGCCAGTAGTATAACCGGGAGTGCAGGCGTCCTGACTTTC.

This clone showed up just once. The chain is built from TRBV7-2 and TRBJ2-1; D unclear. This CDR3 contains 12 residues. Between the trimmed V and J ends, which lost 5 bases and 7 bases, there was a span of 9 bases. Germline values: CDR1 SGHTA, CDR2 FQGNSA. The CDR3 protein is CASSRGSNEQFF. CDR3 DNA sequence: TGTGCCAGCAGCAGAGGTTCGAATGAGCAGTTCTTC.

The CDR3 is CASSLIAGVGNEQFF. In nucleotides, the CDR3 is TGTGCCAGCAGCTTAATTGCGGGAGTCGGAAATGAGCAGTTCTTC. The chain recombines TRBV7-3 with TRBJ2-1; 7 bases fit TRBD2. CDR3 length: 15 amino acids. V dropped 1 base and J dropped 7; count of bases not matched to a gene: 7. CDR1 and CDR2 (germline): SGHTA, FQGTGA.

The chain employs TRBV18 and TRBJ2-1; 7 nucleotides match TRBD2. Germline V gene lookup returns CDR1 KGHSH and CDR2 LQKENI. This CDR3 region has 15 residues. V trimming: 3 bases; J trimming: 9 bases; junction bases outside the gene matches: 11. CDR3 protein: CASSPSGGSRGEQFF. CDR3 DNA: TGTGCCAGCTCACCCTCTGGCGGGAGTAGGGGTGAGCAGTTCTTC.

This clone came up once. No conserved phenylalanine or tryptophan ends this CDR3, so it is likely a read error. No DNA is shown, since the ends of the CDR3 on it are uncertain; the CDR3 is the one TCRdb lists. The V gene is TRBV3-1 (or the pseudogene TRBV3-2), the J gene TRBJ2-7; no check of the table's D call, TRBD1, against the DNA was made. With termini counted, the CDR3 has 13 amino acids. The germline V gene has CDR1 LGHDT and CDR2 YNNKEL (reference sequence). The CDR3 region is CASSQSQTGVPLI.

The chain carries TRBV19 and TRBJ1-5; 7 bases fit TRBD1. The ends lost 9 bases at V and 2 bases at J; junction bases unmatched: 13. Germline values: CDR1 LNHDA, CDR2 SQIVND (reference sequence). This CDR3 contains 16 residues. The CDR3 loop is CASSGRGRGGNQPQHF. The CDR3, as DNA: TGTGCCAGCAGTGGAAGGGGCAGGGGGGGCAATCAGCCCCAGCATTTT.

The V gene is TRBV6-5, the J gene TRBJ2-3, with 9 bases lining up with TRBD1. From germline, CDR1 is MNHEY and CDR2 SVGAGI. The CDR3 runs 13 residues. V shed 5 bases, J shed 9 bases, and the junction held 6 bases outside the gene matches. CDR3 in DNA: TGTGCCAGCAGTCCCCCGGGACAGGGAACGCAGTATTTT. It is translated as CASSPPGQGTQYF.

The V call is TRBV30, the J call TRBJ1-1; D may be TRBD1 (6 bases). The CDR3 runs 13 residues. In germline, CDR1 is GTSNPN, CDR2 SVGIG (reference sequence). With 4 bases removed from V and 0 bases from J, the gap between germline ends came to 9 bases. The CDR3 coding sequence is TGTGCCTGGAACAGGGACATGAACACTGAAGCTTTCTTT. Translating gives CAWNRDMNTEAFF.

The chain has TRBV7-9 and TRBJ2-3; maybe TRBD2 (6 bases). With 5 bases removed from V and 1 base from J, the gap between germline ends came to 13 bases. This CDR3 is built from 15 residues. The V gene's germline CDR1 is SEHNR and CDR2 FQNEAQ (reference sequence). CDR3 nucleotide sequence: TGTGCCAGCAGCCAAATGGACTACCGCACAGATACGCAGTATTTT. It encodes CASSQMDYRTDTQYF.

This sequence joins TRBV11-2 and TRBJ1-3; D gene ambiguous. Germline V gene sequence: CDR1 SGHAT, CDR2 FQNNGV. Trimming took 2 bases from V and 2 from J, leaving 10 bases between them. The CDR3 has 15 residues. In DNA, the CDR3 is TGTGCCAGCAGCTTAAGTGCGGAGGCTGGAAACACCATATATTTT. Translating it yields CASSLSAEAGNTIYF.

This clone has more than one count but fewer than ten. This sequence joins TRBV18 and TRBJ1-1, with 10 bases matching TRBD1. This CDR3 region has 14 residues. Trimming took 5 bases from V and 5 from J; bases not matched to a gene: 5. Germline CDR1 and CDR2: KGHSH and LQKENI. The DNA of the CDR3 is TGTGCCAGCTCAAGCCGGGACAGGGGTACTGAAGCTTTCTTT. This translates into CASSSRDRGTEAFF. Full variable domain (remainder filled in from reference TRBV18 and TRBJ1-1): NAGVMQNPRHLVRRRGQEARLRCSPMKGHSHVYWYRQLPEEGLKFMVYLQKENIIDESGMPKERFSAEFPKEGPSILRIQQVVRGDSAAYFCASSSRDRGTEAFFGQGTRLTVV.

The J gene is TRBJ2-2, the V gene TRBV11-2; tentative D call: TRBD2 (6 bases). Germline CDR1 and CDR2: SGHAT and FQNNGV. V gave up 1 base and J gave up 4 bases, with 10 bases separating them. CDR3 size: 15 residues. CDR3 coding DNA: TGTGCCAGCAGCTTAGTAAGCGGGCCCACCGGGGAGCTGTTTTTT. Its translation: CASSLVSGPTGELFF.

In nucleotides, the CDR3 is TGTGCCACCGCGGAAGTTGATGAGCAGTTCTTC. Its protein is CATAEVDEQFF. The chain joins TRBV24-1 to TRBJ2-1; D is unclear. The CDR3 totals 11 residues. V shed 9 bases and J shed 8 bases, with 10 bases lying between them. Germline V gives CDR1 KGHDR, CDR2 SFDVKD.

The chain uses TRBV3-1 (or the pseudogene TRBV3-2) and TRBJ1-4, with D uncertain. The germline gives CDR1 LGHDT, CDR2 YNNKEL (reference sequence). CDR3 length: 14 amino acids. Between the trimmed V and J ends, which lost 6 bases and 0 bases, there was a span of 8 bases. The CDR3 coding sequence is TGTGCCAGCAGTCGTGTTACAACTAATGAAAAACTGTTTTTT. This codes for CASSRVTTNEKLFF.

The chain joins TRBV27 to TRBJ2-1, with no clear D. Per the germline V gene, CDR1 is MNHEY and CDR2 is SMNVEV (reference sequence). CDR3 length: 13 amino acids. Trimming removed 3 bases at V and 9 bases at J, with 12 bases between. The CDR3 nucleotides read TGTGCCAGCAGTTTGGGTCCCCGCGGTGAGCAGTTCTTC. It yields the protein CASSLGPRGEQFF.

This chain joins TRBV4-1 and TRBJ2-3, with 14 bases that match TRBD2. V was clipped by 4 bases and J by 1 base; unmatched bases: 7. The CDR3 runs 18 residues. Germline loops: CDR1 MGHRA, CDR2 YSYEKL. The CDR3 loop is CASSPGLAGALGTDTQYF. The DNA for the CDR3 is TGCGCCAGCAGCCCGGGACTAGCGGGAGCCCTCGGCACAGATACGCAGTATTTT.

V and J are TRBV2 and TRBJ2-1; tentative D call: TRBD2 (5 bases). Deletions cut 2 bases from V and 1 base from J, with 9 bases between. This CDR3 has 15 residues. Germline V gene sequence: CDR1 SNHLY, CDR2 FYNNEI. Here the CDR3 reads CASSERRVSYNEQFF. The DNA for the CDR3 is TGTGCCAGCAGTGAACGGCGGGTATCCTACAATGAGCAGTTCTTC. The full variable domain, with the rest looked up from reference TRBV2 and TRBJ2-1, is EPEVTQTPSHQVTQMGQEVILRCVPISNHLYFYWYRQILGQKVEFLVSFYNNEISEKSEIFDDQFSVERPDGSNFTLKIRSTKLEDSAMYFCASSERRVSYNEQFFGPGTRLTVL.

The V call is TRBV2, the J call TRBJ1-3; 8 positions agree with TRBD1. Looked up from germline, CDR1 is SNHLY and CDR2 is FYNNEI. Losses at the gene ends were 7 bases for V and 0 bases for J; bases not matched to a gene: 5. CDR3 length: 15 amino acids. The CDR3 DNA is TGTGCCAGCACCTCACAGGGGGTCTCTGGAAACACCATATATTTT. Translating gives CASTSQGVSGNTIYF.

This chain connects TRBV2 to TRBJ1-2; tentative D call: TRBD1 (5 bases). The CDR3 sequence is 13 residues long. V was shortened by 6 bases and J by 5 bases, with 13 bases between the two germline ends. The V gene's germline CDR1 is SNHLY and CDR2 FYNNEI. CDR3 sequence (DNA): TGTGCCAGCAGCACTACCGCAGGGTATGGCTACACCTTC. Its protein is CASSTTAGYGYTF.

The V gene is TRBV10-3, the J gene TRBJ1-3; no definite D call. The CDR3 length is 13 residues. Between the trimmed V and J ends, which lost 4 bases and 7 bases, there was a span of 11 bases. The germline gives CDR1 ENHRY, CDR2 SYGVKD. As DNA, the CDR3 is TGTGCCATCAGTGCCCCCCCCGGGAACACCATATATTTT. Translation gives CAISAPPGNTIYF.

The V gene is TRBV6-5, the J gene TRBJ1-4; 7 nucleotides agree with TRBD1. Germline CDR1 and CDR2: MNHEY and SVGAGI. CDR3 size: 14 residues. V gave up 6 bases and J gave up 7 bases; unmatched junction bases: 8. The CDR3 DNA follows: TGTGCCAGCAGACCCGACAGGGCACGTGAAAAACTGTTTTTT. Amino acid sequence: CASRPDRAREKLFF.

This sequence joins TRBV6-1 and TRBJ2-1, with D hard to call. From germline, CDR1 is MNHNS and CDR2 SASEGT. Trimming cost V 3 bases and J 6 bases, with 6 bases left between them. The length of the CDR3 is 12 residues. CDR3 bases: TGTGCCAGCAGTGAGACTTTCAATGAGCAGTTCTTC. Translation gives CASSETFNEQFF.

The chain uses TRBV4-1 and TRBJ2-3; 11 bases line up with TRBD2. The CDR3 length is 14 residues. The V and J ends lost 4 bases and 6 bases, in that order; junction bases with no gene match: 3. CDR1 and CDR2 (germline): MGHRA, YSYEKL. This CDR3 reads CASSPTSGKDTQYF. The CDR3 DNA sequence: TGCGCCAGCAGCCCGACTAGCGGGAAGGATACGCAGTATTTT.

The chain employs TRBV6-6 and TRBJ2-3; the D gene is possibly TRBD2 (5 bases). The CDR3 contains 12 residues. CDR1 and CDR2 from the germline V gene are MNHNY and SVGAGI (reference sequence). Trimming shortened V by 10 bases and J by 0 bases, and 8 bases separated the two germline ends. In DNA form, the CDR3 reads TGTGCCACTGGAGGCAGCACAGATACGCAGTATTTT. Translation gives CATGGSTDTQYF.